One sample yielded the 4 T cell receptor beta chains listed below, sequenced in a study of T cells in Graves' hyperthyroidism and ophthalmopathy. What was amplified from RNA transcripts were TCR beta CDR3 regions. HTBI primers drove first-round RT-PCR of the TCR CDR3. TCRdb redid the calling of the multiplex PCR reads with MiXCR, one entry per CDR3 protein. The sample includes a few hundred thousand distinct CDR3 sequences, about a sixth of them seen just once. Specimen: blood. The receptor source for this set is a woman in her 30s with Graves' hyperthyroidism.

This clonotype showed up many times. V and J are TRBV11-2 and TRBJ1-5; D ambiguous. This CDR3 comprises 13 residues. Trimming removed 5 bases at V and 3 bases at J, with 8 bases between. From germline, CDR1 is SGHAT and CDR2 FQNNGV. The CDR3 reads CASSGQFNQPQHF. The CDR3 DNA follows: TGTGCCAGCAGCGGCCAGTTCAATCAGCCCCAGCATTTT.

This clonotype was recorded at least ten times. The chain has TRBV11-2 and TRBJ2-5; TRBD2 matches 8 bases. Germline V gene sequence: CDR1 SGHAT, CDR2 FQNNGV. The CDR3 has 15 amino acids. Trimming took 1 base from V and 5 from J; bases not matched to a gene: 6. The DNA for the CDR3 is TGTGCCAGCAGCTTAGTGGCTAGCGGGTGGGAGACCCAGTACTTC. This gives the protein CASSLVASGWETQYF. Based on the CDR3 plus reference TRBV11-2 and TRBJ2-5, the full variable domain is EAGVAQSPRYKIIEKRQSVAFWCNPISGHATLYWYQQILGQGPKLLIQFQNNGVVDDSQLPKDRFSAERLKGVDSTLKIQPAKLEDSAVYLCASSLVASGWETQYFGPGTRLLVL.

The J gene is TRBJ2-5, the V gene TRBV5-1, with 12 bases lining up with TRBD2. The CDR3 has 16 amino acids. V lost 4 bases and J lost 4; bases outside the gene matches: 8. The germline V gene encodes CDR1 SGHRS and CDR2 YFSETQ. This chain's CDR3 is CASSIPSGRAGETQYF. Written as DNA, the CDR3 is TGCGCCAGCAGCATTCCTAGCGGGAGGGCTGGAGAGACCCAGTACTTC.

The chain combines TRBV19 with TRBJ2-7; TRBD2 aligns across 8 bases. The germline CDR1 and CDR2 sequences are LNHDA and SQIVND (reference sequence). J gave up 5 bases and V 3 bases, and 6 bases lay outside the gene matches. This CDR3 spans 14 amino acids. The CDR3 loop is CASSIGTGGDEQYF. The CDR3 DNA reads TGTGCCAGTAGTATCGGCACGGGAGGGGACGAGCAGTACTTC.